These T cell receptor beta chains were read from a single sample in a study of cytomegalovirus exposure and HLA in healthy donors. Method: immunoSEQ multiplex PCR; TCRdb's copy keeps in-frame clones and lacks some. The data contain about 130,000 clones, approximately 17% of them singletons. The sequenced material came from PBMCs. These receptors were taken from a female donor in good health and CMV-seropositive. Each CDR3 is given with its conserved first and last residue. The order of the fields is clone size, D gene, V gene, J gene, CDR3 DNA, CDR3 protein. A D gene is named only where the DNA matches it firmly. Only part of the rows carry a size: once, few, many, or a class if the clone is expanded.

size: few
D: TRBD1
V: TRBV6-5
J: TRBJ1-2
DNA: TGTGCCAGCAGCCCGACCCCTGGGACAGTCTATGGCTACACCTTC
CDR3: CASSPTPGTVYGYTF

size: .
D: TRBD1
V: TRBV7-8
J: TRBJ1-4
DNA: TGTGCCAGCAGACAGGACAGGGTTAATGAAAAACTGTTTTTT
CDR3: CASRQDRVNEKLFF

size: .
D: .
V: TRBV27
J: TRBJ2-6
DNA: TGTGCCAGCAGGAGAAGCTCTGGGGCCAACGTCCTGACTTTC
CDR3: CASRRSSGANVLTF

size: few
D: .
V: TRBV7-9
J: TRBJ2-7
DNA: TGTGCCAGCAGCTTAATTAAACAAGGGGCCTCCTACGAGCAGTACTTC
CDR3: CASSLIKQGASYEQYF

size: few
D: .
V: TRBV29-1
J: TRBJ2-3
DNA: TGCAGCGCAGCAGGGGGAGGCGATACGCAGTATTTT
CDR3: CSAAGGGDTQYF

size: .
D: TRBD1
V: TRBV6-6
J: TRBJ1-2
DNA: TGTGCCAGCAGTAGCGCTCCAGGGGGGAACTATGGCTACACCTTC
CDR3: CASSSAPGGNYGYTF

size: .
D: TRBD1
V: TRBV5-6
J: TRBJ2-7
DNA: TGTGCCAGCAGCTTTTGGGACAGGGGCTACGAGCAGTACTTC
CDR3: CASSFWDRGYEQYF

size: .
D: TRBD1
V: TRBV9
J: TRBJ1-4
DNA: TGTGCCAGCAGCGCCGGGACAGCCCTTAATGAAAAACTGTTTTTT
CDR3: CASSAGTALNEKLFF

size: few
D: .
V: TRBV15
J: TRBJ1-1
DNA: TGTGCCACCAGCAGAGGACAGCCGAACACTGAAGCTTTCTTT
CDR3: CATSRGQPNTEAFF

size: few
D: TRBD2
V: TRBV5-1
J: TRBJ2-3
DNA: TGCGCCAGCAGCTTGTCGCGGACTAGCCCCGATACGCAGTATTTT
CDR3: CASSLSRTSPDTQYF

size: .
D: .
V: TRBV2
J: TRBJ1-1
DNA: TGTGCCAGCAGGGAGGAGAGGGGGTTGGGTTGGGCTTTCTTT
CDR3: CASREERGLGWAFF

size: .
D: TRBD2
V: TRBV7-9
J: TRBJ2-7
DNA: TGTGCCAGCAGCCCCCCGGGTAGCGGGTATTCCCTCGAGCAGTACTTC
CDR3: CASSPPGSGYSLEQYF